This T cell receptor beta chain came from a study of T cells after yellow fever vaccination. Across the study: SMART-Seq v4 Ultra Low Input prepared libraries from low-cell fractions.

A remark on this clonotype: What it binds is unknown.

TCRdb called the 5' RACE reads again in MiXCR, with one record for every CDR3 protein. Among a few hundred thousand distinct CDR3 sequences listed, about an eighth were seen once. General study results and limits: Clonotypes found in both CD4 and CD8 compartments made up a small share. Contaminants from the bulk population, in the form of abundant clonotypes, could be found in FACS-sorted repertoires.

The CDR3 covers 14 residues. J lost 4 bases, V lost 4 bases, and 2 bases had no gene match. The germline gives CDR1 SNHLY, CDR2 FYNNEI. This rearrangement joins TRBV2 to TRBJ2-2; TRBD2 matches at 8 bases. The sequence derives from a man younger than 30 who received the YFV17D yellow fever vaccine. Source: CD4+ T cells sorted from PBMCs, taken 15 days after the yellow fever booster vaccination. This chain's CDR3 is CASSGSGSTGELFF. The CDR3 DNA reads as TGTGCCAGCAGTGGGAGCGGGAGCACCGGGGAGCTGTTTTTT.